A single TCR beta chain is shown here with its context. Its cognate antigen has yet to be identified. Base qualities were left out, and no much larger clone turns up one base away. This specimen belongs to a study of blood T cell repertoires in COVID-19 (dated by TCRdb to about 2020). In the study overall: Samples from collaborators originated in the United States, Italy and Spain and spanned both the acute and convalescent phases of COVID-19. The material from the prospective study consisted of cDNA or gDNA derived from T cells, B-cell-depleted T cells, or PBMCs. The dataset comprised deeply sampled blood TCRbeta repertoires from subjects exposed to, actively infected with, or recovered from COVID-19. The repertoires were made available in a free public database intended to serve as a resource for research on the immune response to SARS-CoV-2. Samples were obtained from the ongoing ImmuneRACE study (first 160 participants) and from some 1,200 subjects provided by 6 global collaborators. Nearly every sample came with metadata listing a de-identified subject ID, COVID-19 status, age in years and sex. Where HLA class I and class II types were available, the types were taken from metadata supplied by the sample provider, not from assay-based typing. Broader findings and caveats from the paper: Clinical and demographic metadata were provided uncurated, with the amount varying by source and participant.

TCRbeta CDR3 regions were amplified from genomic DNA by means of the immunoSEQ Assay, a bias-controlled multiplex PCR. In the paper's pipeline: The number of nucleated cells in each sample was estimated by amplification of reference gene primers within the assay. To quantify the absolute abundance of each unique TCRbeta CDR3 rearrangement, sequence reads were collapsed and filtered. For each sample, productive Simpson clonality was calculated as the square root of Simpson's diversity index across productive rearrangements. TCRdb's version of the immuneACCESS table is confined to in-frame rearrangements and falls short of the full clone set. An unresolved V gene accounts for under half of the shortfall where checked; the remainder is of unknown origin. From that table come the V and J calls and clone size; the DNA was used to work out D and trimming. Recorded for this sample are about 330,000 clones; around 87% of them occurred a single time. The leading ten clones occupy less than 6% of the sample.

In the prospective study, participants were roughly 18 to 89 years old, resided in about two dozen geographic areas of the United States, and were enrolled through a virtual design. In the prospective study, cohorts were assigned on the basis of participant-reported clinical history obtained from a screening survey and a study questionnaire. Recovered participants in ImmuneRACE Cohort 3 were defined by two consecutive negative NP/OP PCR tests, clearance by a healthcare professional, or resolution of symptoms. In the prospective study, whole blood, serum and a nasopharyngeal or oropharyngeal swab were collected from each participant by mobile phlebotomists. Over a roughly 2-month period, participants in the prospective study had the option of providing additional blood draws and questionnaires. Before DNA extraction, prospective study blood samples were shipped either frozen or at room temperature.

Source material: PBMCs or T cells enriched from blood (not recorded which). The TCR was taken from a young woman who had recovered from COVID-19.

The DNA reads TGTGCCATTGGCCCCGGACAGGGCCTTTATAGCAATCAGCCCCAGCATTTT. This translates into CAIGPGQGLYSNQPQHF. The V and J genes are TRBV10-3 and TRBJ1-5, with 8 bases aligning to TRBD1. Measured from the cysteine to the phenylalanine, the CDR3 is 17 residues long. Only the CDR3 DNA stays, 51 bases, in frame from base 1. V is trimmed back by 9 bases and J by 0 bases, and the junction contains 13 bases that no gene match accounts for. CDR1 and CDR2 were assigned from the germline V gene as ENHRY and SYGVKD.